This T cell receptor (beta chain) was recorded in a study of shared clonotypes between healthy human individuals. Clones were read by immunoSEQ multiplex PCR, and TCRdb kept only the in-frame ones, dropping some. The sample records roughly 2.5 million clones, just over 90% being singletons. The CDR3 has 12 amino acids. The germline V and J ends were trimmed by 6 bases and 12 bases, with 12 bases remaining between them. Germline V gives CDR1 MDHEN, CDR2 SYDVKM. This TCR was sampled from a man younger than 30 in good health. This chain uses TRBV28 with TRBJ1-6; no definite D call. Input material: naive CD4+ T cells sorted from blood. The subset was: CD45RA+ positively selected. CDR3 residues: CASSLGSRPLHF. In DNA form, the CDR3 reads TGTGCCAGCAGCCTTGGCTCAAGACCCCTCCACTTT.